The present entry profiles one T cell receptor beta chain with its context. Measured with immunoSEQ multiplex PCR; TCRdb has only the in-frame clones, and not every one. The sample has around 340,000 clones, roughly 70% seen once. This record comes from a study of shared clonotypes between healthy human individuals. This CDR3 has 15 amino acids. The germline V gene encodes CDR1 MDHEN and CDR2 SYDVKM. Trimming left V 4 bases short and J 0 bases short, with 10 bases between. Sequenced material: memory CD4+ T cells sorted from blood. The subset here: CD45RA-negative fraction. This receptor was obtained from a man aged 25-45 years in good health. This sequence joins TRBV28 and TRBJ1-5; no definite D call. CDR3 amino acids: CASSSPGLSNQPQHF. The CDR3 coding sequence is TGTGCCAGCAGTTCCCCGGGCCTTAGCAATCAGCCCCAGCATTTT.